This T cell receptor beta chain was identified during a study of blood T cells in healthy people across ages. Sample donors were healthy Caucasian individuals that came from Russia, aged roughly 6 to 100. Total RNA was isolated from each sample in quantities of at least 6 micrograms. Study-level results: In these data, TCR beta diversity tracked strongly with naive T cell percentage. Both naive CD4+ cell counts and diversity were greater in long-lived donors than in aged donors.

The germline V gene has CDR1 DFQATT and CDR2 SNEGSKA (reference sequence). J lost 1 base, V lost 3 bases, and 9 bases had no gene match. The CDR3 is 16 residues long. With regard to this clonotype: The antigen remains undetermined.

Together with a sample-barcoded 5' primer, a J-beta primer mix was included in a second PCR lasting about 6 to 12 cycles. Each CDR3 protein is one row after TCRdb ran MiXCR on the 5' RACE reads. The table includes 700,000 to 850,000 distinct CDR3 sequences, about 55% detected once. This TCR came from a man older than 75 in good health. The sequenced material came from blood. The V gene is TRBV20-1, the J gene TRBJ2-5; 9 bases fit TRBD2. Here the CDR3 DNA reads TGCAGTGCTAGCGGTAGAGGACTAGCGTTCCAAGAGACCCAGTACTTC. It codes for CSASGRGLAFQETQYF.